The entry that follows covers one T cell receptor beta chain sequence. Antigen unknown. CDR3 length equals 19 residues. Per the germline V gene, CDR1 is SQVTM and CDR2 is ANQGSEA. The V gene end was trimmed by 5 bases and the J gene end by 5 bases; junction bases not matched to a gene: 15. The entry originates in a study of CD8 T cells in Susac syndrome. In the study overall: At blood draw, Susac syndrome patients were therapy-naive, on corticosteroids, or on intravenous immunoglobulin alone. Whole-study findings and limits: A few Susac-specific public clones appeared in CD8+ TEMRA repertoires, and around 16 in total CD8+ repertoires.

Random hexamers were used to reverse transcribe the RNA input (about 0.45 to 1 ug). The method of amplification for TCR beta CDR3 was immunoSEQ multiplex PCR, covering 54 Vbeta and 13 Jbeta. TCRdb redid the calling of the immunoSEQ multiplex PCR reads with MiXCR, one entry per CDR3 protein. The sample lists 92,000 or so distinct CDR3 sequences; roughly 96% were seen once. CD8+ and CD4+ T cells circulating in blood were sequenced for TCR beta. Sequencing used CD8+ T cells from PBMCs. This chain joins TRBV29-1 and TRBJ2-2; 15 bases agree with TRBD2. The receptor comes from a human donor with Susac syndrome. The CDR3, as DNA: TGCAGCGTTCGTGGACTAGCGGGGGGGCAAGGGGAGGGGACCGGGGAGCTGTTTTTT. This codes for CSVRGLAGGQGEGTGELFF.